The 10 T cell receptor beta chains given below trace back to one sample, sequenced in a study of control samples from healthy donors and cancer patients (dated by TCRdb to about 2020). The library was built by means of the immunoSEQ multiplex PCR assay. TCRdb's version of the immuneACCESS table is confined to in-frame rearrangements and falls short of the full clone set. An unresolved V gene accounts for under half of the shortfall where checked; the remainder is of unknown origin. Within this sample are around 100,000 clones, with approximately 90% of them counted one time only. The ten largest clones capture 3% to 4.5% of the sample. The sequenced sample was blood. The receptors were gathered from a young woman in good health.

The gene calls are TRBV9 and TRBJ2-5; D call uncertain. CDR3 length: 15 residues. CDR1 is SGDLS and CDR2 is YYNGEE in the germline V gene. Trimming left V 0 bases short and J 5 bases short, with 14 bases between. Written as DNA, the CDR3 is TGTGCCAGCAGCGTAGGTCTGGGGATAACGGAGACCCAGTACTTC. Protein sequence: CASSVGLGITETQYF.

V gene TRBV11-2 combines with J gene TRBJ1-4, with D unresolved. The germline V and J ends were trimmed by 1 base and 10 bases, with 13 bases remaining between them. Germline CDR1 reads SGHAT; CDR2 reads FQNNGV. CDR3 size: 14 residues. The CDR3, as DNA: TGTGCCAGCAGCTTAGCGGGGAGTTCCCCAAAACTGTTTTTT. This encodes CASSLAGSSPKLFF.

This clone showed up just a few times. This chain joins TRBV12-5 and TRBJ1-5, with TRBD1 as a possible D gene (6 bases). The CDR3 covers 16 residues. V was pared by 1 base and J by 7 bases, with 17 bases between. From germline, CDR1 is LGHNT and CDR2 FRNRAP. The CDR3 coding sequence is TGTGCTAGTGGTTTGGAGATGCTACAGGGAGAACAGCCCCAGCATTTT. Protein product: CASGLEMLQGEQPQHF.

This chain connects TRBV7-9 to TRBJ1-2; no reliable D call. The germline V and J ends were trimmed by 2 bases and 4 bases, with 14 bases remaining between them. The CDR3 has 15 amino acids. CDR1 SEHNR and CDR2 FQNEAQ come from the germline V gene (reference sequence). The CDR3: CASSLSTTGTYGYTF. CDR3 DNA: TGTGCCAGCAGCTTATCTACCACGGGCACCTATGGCTACACCTTC. The variable domain in full, with the rest retrieved from reference TRBV7-9 and TRBJ1-2, is DTGVSQNPRHKITKRGQNVTFRCDPISEHNRLYWYRQTLGQGPEFLTYFQNEAQLEKSRLLSDRFSAERPKGSFSTLEIQRTEQGDSAMYLCASSLSTTGTYGYTFGSGTRLTVV.

This clone was observed once. The chain combines TRBV2 with TRBJ1-1; D is unclear. In germline, CDR1 is SNHLY, CDR2 FYNNEI. The CDR3 consists of 13 residues. Trimming removed 11 bases at V and 1 base at J, with 14 bases between. Here the CDR3 DNA reads TGTGCCGGATACCAAGCCACGAACACTGAAGCTTTCTTT. As protein: CAGYQATNTEAFF.

V usage is TRBV7-9 and J usage is TRBJ1-1; D gene ambiguous. This CDR3 is built from 15 residues. CDR1 SEHNR and CDR2 FQNEAQ come from the germline V gene (reference sequence). V lost 3 bases and J lost 4, with 15 bases in between. CDR3 amino acids: CASSFRFASVTEAFF. Here the CDR3 DNA reads TGTGCCAGCAGCTTCCGATTCGCCTCGGTCACTGAAGCTTTCTTT.

This clone appeared once. This sequence joins TRBV6-1 and TRBJ1-6; 8 bases match TRBD1. J was trimmed by 6 bases and V by 2 bases; bases with no gene match: 9. Looked up from germline, CDR1 is MNHNS and CDR2 is SASEGT. The CDR3 has 17 residues. The CDR3 nucleotides read TGTGCCAGCAGTGAAATTGCTTCAGGACAGGGTAATTCACCCCTCCACTTT. It specifies CASSEIASGQGNSPLHF.

The chain carries TRBV5-6 and TRBJ2-4, with D hard to call. The V end was cut by 3 bases, the J end by 5 bases, with 21 bases between. Germline CDR1 is SGHDT and CDR2 is YYEEEE. The CDR3 extends over 17 amino acids. The CDR3 spells CASSWNPGPGPQNIQYF. The DNA of the CDR3 is TGTGCCAGCAGCTGGAACCCCGGCCCCGGACCCCAAAACATTCAGTACTTC.

The chain links TRBV6-4 to TRBJ1-3; D is ambiguous. Looked up from germline, CDR1 is MRHNA and CDR2 is SNTAGT. The CDR3 is 15 amino acids. Between the trimmed V and J ends, which lost 3 bases and 2 bases, there was a span of 11 bases. The chain's CDR3 is CASSEEFGTGNTIYF. The CDR3, as DNA: TGTGCCAGCAGTGAGGAATTTGGAACTGGAAACACCATATATTTT.

The chain is built from TRBV5-6 and TRBJ1-5, with D tentatively TRBD1 (5 bases). The ends were cut back, 1 base at V and 9 bases at J, with 14 bases in the middle. This CDR3 spans 14 amino acids. Germline CDR1 is SGHDT and CDR2 is YYEEEE. The CDR3 loop reads CASSLRGSVPPQHF. CDR3 DNA: TGTGCCAGCAGCTTGCGGGGGAGTGTACCGCCCCAGCATTTT.